Here is one TCR beta chain with its context. What it binds is unknown. This sample is drawn from a study of CD8 T cells in ankylosing spondylitis. General study findings and limits: In ankylosing spondylitis blood, a motif of several highly homologous TCR beta variants appeared characteristic.

Germline assignment: CDR1 MNHEY and CDR2 SMNVEV (reference sequence). The ends lost 3 bases at V and 7 bases at J; junction bases unmatched: 8. This CDR3 has 15 amino acids. TCRdb recomputed calls from the 5' RACE reads with MiXCR, one row per CDR3 protein. In the table there are approximately 520,000 distinct CDR3 sequences, roughly 5.2% of which are singletons. V gene TRBV27 combines with J gene TRBJ1-5, with 8 bases lining up with TRBD1. The receptor was isolated from a male donor with ankylosing spondylitis. The sample taken for sequencing was blood, either unsorted or a sorted T cell fraction (not recorded which). The CDR3 bases are TGTGCCAGCAGTTTCAGGACAGGGATAGGCCAGCCCCAGCATTTT. Protein product: CASSFRTGIGQPQHF.